The 16 T cell receptor beta chains in this list originate from one sample, sequenced in a study of cytomegalovirus exposure and HLA in healthy donors. Vbeta (60) and Jbeta (13) primers were used in the PCR. The protocol was immunoSEQ multiplex PCR, while the TCRdb copy is restricted to in-frame clones and leaves out a portion. This sample yields some 140,000 clones, of which over 50% are seen a single time; approximately 1.6% belongs to the top ten. Source material: PBMCs. Receptor source: a human donor in good health.

J is TRBJ2-1 and V is TRBV9; D is undetermined. This CDR3 region has 14 residues. Germline lookup yields CDR1 SGDLS and CDR2 YYNGEE. V was clipped by 3 bases and J by 5 bases, with 12 bases between them. In nucleotides, the CDR3 is TGTGCCAGCAGCGCCTCCCGGGTCCACAATGAGCAGTTCTTC. Translation: CASSASRVHNEQFF.

This clone was seen just once. This chain joins TRBV7-8 and TRBJ1-1; maybe TRBD1 (6 bases). This CDR3 is 13 amino acids long. The germline gives CDR1 SGHVS, CDR2 FQNEAQ. Trimming cost V 8 bases and J 1 base, with 11 bases left between them. This CDR3 is CASRGQPNTEAFF. DNA for the CDR3: TGTGCCAGCCGGGGACAACCGAACACTGAAGCTTTCTTT.

The chain is built from TRBV29-1 and TRBJ2-3; tentatively, D is TRBD1 (5 bases). CDR1 and CDR2 from the germline V gene are SQVTM and ANQGSEA. CDR3 length: 13 amino acids. Trimming pared 4 bases from V and 2 bases from J, leaving 10 bases between. CDR3 nucleotide sequence: TGCAGCGTTGTCAGGGCCTACACAGATACGCAGTATTTT. Residues: CSVVRAYTDTQYF.

The chain combines TRBV5-1 with TRBJ2-4; 7 nucleotides agree with TRBD2. Germline V lookup: CDR1 SGHRS, CDR2 YFSETQ. CDR3 length: 15 amino acids. V lost 5 bases and J lost 2; bases outside the gene matches: 7. CDR3 DNA sequence: TGCGCCAGCAGACTCGACGGGGGGACCAAAAACATTCAGTACTTC. As protein: CASRLDGGTKNIQYF. Drawing the rest from reference TRBV5-1 and TRBJ2-4, the complete variable domain is KAGVTQTPRYLIKTRGQQVTLSCSPISGHRSVSWYQQTPGQGLQFLFEYFSETQRNKGNFPGRFSGRQFSNSRSEMNVSTLELGDSALYLCASRLDGGTKNIQYFGAGTRLSVL.

A few counts support this clone. This chain joins TRBV4-1 and TRBJ2-1; TRBD2 aligns across 8 bases. This CDR3 has 14 residues. V gave up 1 base and J gave up 8 bases; unmatched junction bases: 4. Germline V gene data show CDR1 as MGHRA and CDR2 as YSYEKL. CDR3 DNA sequence: TGCGCCAGCAGCCAAGCGGGGGGGCGGGATGAGCAGTTCTTC. This codes for CASSQAGGRDEQFF.

V is TRBV7-9 and J is TRBJ2-5; TRBD2 is a possible D gene (6 bases). Trimming shortened V by 2 bases and J by 7 bases, and 14 bases separated the two germline ends. Per germline, CDR1 SEHNR and CDR2 FQNEAQ (reference sequence). The CDR3 runs to 14 residues. The CDR3 nucleotides are TGTGCCAGCAGCTTAACTAGTCCGGAGGGGACCCAGTACTTC. Protein product: CASSLTSPEGTQYF.

The rearrangement links TRBV5-1 to TRBJ2-5, with 13 positions matching TRBD2. The CDR3 has 16 residues. V dropped 1 base and J dropped 4; count of bases not matched to a gene: 4. Germline-derived CDR1 and CDR2 are SGHRS and YFSETQ. The CDR3 region has the DNA TGCGCCAGCAGCTTGCGGGGACTAGCGGGGTCAGAGACCCAGTACTTC. It codes for CASSLRGLAGSETQYF.

This chain uses TRBV11-3 with TRBJ2-7, with D possibly matching TRBD2 (5 bases). The CDR3 loop spans 12 amino acids. Trimming stripped 5 bases from V and 2 bases from J, with 7 bases between. Germline-derived CDR1 and CDR2 are SGHNT and YENEEA. As DNA, the CDR3 is TGTGCCAGCAGCCGCGGGCCCTACGAGCAGTACTTC. Translating gives CASSRGPYEQYF. The variable domain in full, with the rest retrieved from reference TRBV11-3 and TRBJ2-7, is EAGVVQSPRYKIIEKKQPVAFWCNPISGHNTLYWYLQNLGQGPELLIRYENEEAVDDSQLPKDRFSAERLKGVDSTLKIQPAELGDSAVYLCASSRGPYEQYFGPGTRLTVT.

The chain carries TRBV10-3 and TRBJ2-5; tentative D call: TRBD2 (5 bases). The end of the DNA fits TRBJ2-7 better, so the J call may be wrong. CDR3 length: 14 residues. CDR1 is ENHRY, CDR2 SYGVKD, per germline. CDR3: CAISGLAEAYEQYF. Written as DNA, the CDR3 is TGTGCCATCAGTGGGCTAGCCGAGGCCTACGAGCAGTACTTC.

The CDR3 DNA follows: TGTGCCAGCAGTGAGTGGACTAGCAATGAATTCGAGCAGTACTTC. It is translated as CASSEWTSNEFEQYF. The genes are TRBV2 and TRBJ2-5; 8 nucleotides match TRBD2. The J call could be wrong; TRBJ2-7 is a better fit for the DNA end. Germline assignment: CDR1 SNHLY and CDR2 FYNNEI. The CDR3 covers 15 residues.

The CDR3 nucleotides read TGTGCCAGCAGCTTGCCTACCCTTAGCGGGAGCTCCTACAATGAGCAGTTCTTC. Its translation is CASSLPTLSGSSYNEQFF. The chain employs TRBV5-6 and TRBJ2-1, with 9 bases that match TRBD2. CDR3 length: 18 residues. Germline assignment: CDR1 SGHDT and CDR2 YYEEEE. Trimming removed 1 base from V and 0 bases from J; junction bases left unmatched: 8.

This clone is a singleton in its sample. The V and J genes are TRBV9 and TRBJ2-1, with 11 bases matching TRBD2. V lost 2 bases and J lost 0; bases outside the gene matches: 7. CDR3 size: 18 residues. Germline lookup yields CDR1 SGDLS and CDR2 YYNGEE. The CDR3 spells CASSVGPSGRSSYNEQFF. DNA of the CDR3: TGTGCCAGCAGCGTGGGACCTAGCGGGAGGAGCTCCTACAATGAGCAGTTCTTC.

The chain employs TRBV28 and TRBJ2-1; 10 bases fit TRBD2. Per germline, CDR1 MDHEN and CDR2 SYDVKM. The CDR3 is made up of 15 amino acids. The trim removed 10 bases at V and 8 bases at J, leaving 14 bases unmatched. The CDR3 DNA reads as TGTGCCACCCAACGGGAAGCGGGAGGGCCTGATGAGCAGTTCTTC. It yields the protein CATQREAGGPDEQFF.

In regard to this clone: One junction end does not reproduce the germline sequence, and a read error may be involved. Other DNA sequences within the sample encode an identical CDR3. In nucleotides, the CDR3 is TGTGCCAGCAGCCAAGGCAGACTAGCGGGAGTAGAGCAGTTCTTC. Protein: CASSQGRLAGVEQFF. The rearrangement links TRBV4-1 to TRBJ2-1, with 12 positions matching TRBD2. This CDR3 region has 15 residues. Germline V gene sequence: CDR1 MGHRA, CDR2 YSYEKL.

With respect to this clone: Germline and junction disagree at one end, which may indicate a read error. V gene TRBV2 combines with J gene TRBJ1-5; 9 nucleotides align to TRBD1. CDR3 length equals 14 residues. Germline V gives CDR1 SNHLY, CDR2 FYNNEI. Here the CDR3 DNA reads TGTGCCAGCAGCGAAGACAGGGGGAATCAGCCCCAGCATTTT. It codes for CASSEDRGNQPQHF.

The rearrangement links TRBV5-4 to TRBJ2-2, with TRBD2 matching over 7 bases. The CDR3 is 16 amino acids. Germline CDR1 SGHNT, CDR2 YYREEE (reference sequence). The junction had 3 bases not matched to a gene; V was cut back by 0 bases and J by 1 base. Here the CDR3 DNA reads TGTGCCAGCAGCTTGGCTAGCGGAAGGAACACCGGGGAGCTGTTTTTT. It encodes CASSLASGRNTGELFF.